A selection of T cell receptor beta chains follows, all from one sample in a study of T-cell memory formation after mild COVID-19. In TCRdb, the 5' RACE reads were re-called with MiXCR into one record per CDR3 protein. The sample shows around 530,000 distinct CDR3 sequences, roughly 20% of them seen only once. Sequences were obtained from PBMCs or a T cell subset sorted from them (not recorded which). The source of these receptors is an adult woman who had mild COVID-19 (a few samples of this study predate the infection). Cell type and time point are not known. The CDR3 runs from the conserved cysteine through the conserved F or W. The order of the fields is J gene, D gene, V gene, clone size, CDR3 DNA, CDR3 protein. A D gene is named only where the DNA matches it firmly. Rows may omit the clone size; those that give it use once, few, many or a size class.

>TRBJ2-7|TRBD1|TRBV6-5|NA
TGTGCCAGCAGTTACTCTTGGACAGGGGCCTACGAGCAGTACTTC
CASSYSWTGAYEQYF
>TRBJ1-1|NA|TRBV14|NA
TGTGCCAGCAGCCCGGGACGGGTAGCTTTCTTT
CASSPGRVAFF
>TRBJ1-1|NA|TRBV20-1|few
TGCAGTGCTATGAGAGTCAGCTTACACACTGAAGCTTTCTTT
CSAMRVSLHTEAFF
>TRBJ1-2|NA|TRBV5-1|NA
TGCGCCAGCAGCTCACCGGCGGGGGTTAATGGCTACACCTTC
CASSSPAGVNGYTF
>TRBJ1-2|NA|TRBV5-8|many
TGTGCCAGCAGCTTACTCGGGGGGGGCAGCTATGGCTACACCTTC
CASSLLGGGSYGYTF
>TRBJ1-5|NA|TRBV6-6|NA
TGTGCCAGCCGTACCCAGGCAACCCTGGACCAGCCCCAGCATTTT
CASRTQATLDQPQHF
>TRBJ2-7|NA|TRBV24-1|NA
TGTGCCACCAGTGATCCAGCGGGTAGTTCCTACGAGCAGTACTTC
CATSDPAGSSYEQYF
>TRBJ2-3|TRBD2|TRBV12-3/TRBV12-4|few
TGTGCCAGCAGCCAACTAGCGGGAGCTTGGACAGATACGCAGTATTTT
CASSQLAGAWTDTQYF
>TRBJ1-1|NA|TRBV15|few
TGTGCCACCAGCTTTGAAGCCTCGGGCAACACTGAAGCTTTCTTT
CATSFEASGNTEAFF
>TRBJ1-3|TRBD1|TRBV7-2|few
TGTGCCAGCAGCTACAGGGGAAGCAGGGAAAACACCATATATTTT
CASSYRGSRENTIYF
>TRBJ2-6|NA|TRBV5-1|many
TGCGCCAGCAGATTGCAGTGGGATGGGGCCAACGTCCTGACTTTC
CASRLQWDGANVLTF
>TRBJ2-2|NA|TRBV6-5|many
TGTGCCAGCAGTTACGGGAACGTCGGGGAGCTGTTTTTT
CASSYGNVGELFF
>TRBJ1-3|NA|TRBV7-2|NA
TGTGCCAGCAGCATCAGGGTTACTGGAAACACCATATATTTT
CASSIRVTGNTIYF
>TRBJ1-5|TRBD1|TRBV5-1|NA
TGCGCCAGCAGCTTCGGGGTGGGACAGGGGAGCAATCAGCCCCAGCATTTT
CASSFGVGQGSNQPQHF
>TRBJ2-7|NA|TRBV4-1|NA
TGCGCCAGCAGCCAAGAAGCTCGGGGGGAGCAGTACTTC
CASSQEARGEQYF
>TRBJ2-7|TRBD1|TRBV9|NA
TGTGCCAGCAGCGAAACAGGGGAAAACTACTACGAGCAGTACTTC
CASSETGENYYEQYF
>TRBJ2-5|TRBD1|TRBV12-3/TRBV12-4|few
TGTGCCAGCAGGACCGACAGGGGGCGTGGAGAGACCCAGTACTTC
CASRTDRGRGETQYF
>TRBJ2-1|TRBD1|TRBV5-1|NA
TGCGCCAGCAAGCGGACAGGGGATAACAATGAGCAGTTCTTC
CASKRTGDNNEQFF
>TRBJ1-1|NA|TRBV7-2|few
TGTGCCAGCAGCTTAGTTGCCCAGGGTAACACTGAAGCTTTCTTT
CASSLVAQGNTEAFF
>TRBJ2-7|TRBD1|TRBV5-1|many
TGCGCCAGCACCCAATTCGGACAGGAGACCTCCTACGAGCAGTACTTC
CASTQFGQETSYEQYF
>TRBJ1-2|NA|TRBV9|few
TGTGCCAGCAGCGTAGGCCGGACGGGACGCTACACCTTC
CASSVGRTGRYTF
>TRBJ2-5|NA|TRBV7-7|few
TGTGCCAGCAGCTCAAAGTCCAGCTTAGAGACCCAGTACTTC
CASSSKSSLETQYF
>TRBJ2-3|TRBD2|TRBV4-1|few
TGCGCCAGCAGCCTCCGGGGGGGGGGGCTCGATACGCAGTATTTT
CASSLRGGGLDTQYF
>TRBJ2-7|TRBD2|TRBV11-2|many
TGTGCCAGCAGCCCAAGACTAGCGGTCACGGGGGAGCAGTACTTC
CASSPRLAVTGEQYF
>TRBJ2-7|TRBD1|TRBV25-1|NA
TGTGCCAGCAGTGCTACCACCACAGGGGGCTACGAGCAGTACTTC
CASSATTTGGYEQYF
>TRBJ1-1|TRBD1|TRBV12-3/TRBV12-4|NA
TGTGCCAGCAGCTTGTCGACAGGGGTATTAGGAGCTTTCTTT
CASSLSTGVLGAFF
>TRBJ2-1|NA|TRBV10-3|many
TGTGCCATCGAGGGCTCCTACAATGAGCAGTTCTTC
CAIEGSYNEQFF
>TRBJ2-4|NA|TRBV20-1|NA
TGCAGTGCTATTTCGGACTGGGGTTTCTACATTCAGTACTTC
CSAISDWGFYIQYF
>TRBJ2-5|NA|TRBV20-1|NA
TGCAGTGCTTTCGCCAGCGGAGAGACCCAGTACTTC
CSAFASGETQYF
>TRBJ2-7|TRBD2|TRBV18|NA
TGTGCCAGCTCACCGTCGCTAGCGGGAGTCTCGACCCACGAGCAGTACTTC
CASSPSLAGVSTHEQYF
>TRBJ2-3|NA|TRBV7-3|few
TGTGCCAGCAGCTTCGGGGGGCAATCCCGTACGCAGTATTTT
CASSFGGQSRTQYF
>TRBJ2-7|TRBD1|TRBV19|NA
TGTGCCAGTAGTCGACAGGGTGGCTCCTACGAGCAGTACTTC
CASSRQGGSYEQYF
>TRBJ2-1|NA|TRBV27|NA
TGTGCCAGCAGTTTCGACCCGCATGCGTTGGGTGAGCAGTTCTTC
CASSFDPHALGEQFF
>TRBJ1-1|NA|TRBV7-8|few
TGTGCCAGCAGCTTAGTCGGGGGGCAGGAAGCTTTCTTT
CASSLVGGQEAFF
>TRBJ2-1|TRBD2|TRBV4-2|many
TGTGCCAGCAGCCATCGCCTAGCGGACTCCTACAATGAGCAGTTCTTC
CASSHRLADSYNEQFF
>TRBJ2-3|NA|TRBV30|NA
TGTGCCTGGACCCTACCCTCTGGGGATACGCAGTATTTT
CAWTLPSGDTQYF
>TRBJ2-5|NA|TRBV7-2|many
TGTGCCAGCAGCTTAGCGTACGGGGGTCCCCAAGAGACCCAGTACTTC
CASSLAYGGPQETQYF
>TRBJ2-5|TRBD2|TRBV20-1|many
TGCAGTGCTAGAAAGCCGGGGGGAGAGACCCAGTACTTC
CSARKPGGETQYF
>TRBJ2-7|TRBD2|TRBV4-1|NA
TGCGCCAGCAGCCAGAAGGCGGGGGGCATCTACGAGCAGTACTTC
CASSQKAGGIYEQYF
>TRBJ2-6|NA|TRBV4-2|few
TGTGCCAGCAGCCATCACAGGGATTACTCTGGGGCCAACGTCCTGACTTTC
CASSHHRDYSGANVLTF
>TRBJ2-2|TRBD2|TRBV5-1|few
TGCGCCAGCAGCTTAAGCGGGAGCAACACCGGGGAGCTGTTTTTT
CASSLSGSNTGELFF
>TRBJ1-2|TRBD1|TRBV7-9|NA
TGTGCCAGCAGCTTAGGGACAGGGACGTATGGCTACACCTTC
CASSLGTGTYGYTF
>TRBJ2-7|TRBD1|TRBV5-4|few
TGTGCCAGCAGCCCGGGACAGAGCAACGAGCAGTACTTC
CASSPGQSNEQYF
>TRBJ2-2|NA|TRBV2|NA
TGTGCCAGCCGGCTGGGGTCGAACACCGGGGAGCTGTTTTTT
CASRLGSNTGELFF
>TRBJ2-7|TRBD1|TRBV5-1|NA
TGCGCCAGCAGCTACCAGGGGGCGAGCTCCTACGAGCAGTACTTC
CASSYQGASSYEQYF
>TRBJ1-2|NA|TRBV27|once
TGTGCCAGCAGTCCGGCCCCAGGGTTCTATGGCTACACCTTC
CASSPAPGFYGYTF
>TRBJ1-1|NA|TRBV6-5|once
TGTGCCAGCAAGGAGAGGAGTCTCACTGAAGCTTTCTTT
CASKERSLTEAFF
>TRBJ1-6|NA|TRBV12-3/TRBV12-4|few
TGTGCCAGCAGCTCGACAGTTAATTCACCCCTCCACTTT
CASSSTVNSPLHF
>TRBJ2-3|NA|TRBV7-3|NA
TGTGCCAGCAGCTTAACGCACACAGATACGCAGTATTTT
CASSLTHTDTQYF
>TRBJ2-2|NA|TRBV6-2/TRBV6-3|once
TGTGCCAGCCTCGGGACATGGGGGCACAAGGTTACCGGGGAGCTGTTTTTT
CASLGTWGHKVTGELFF
>TRBJ2-3|NA|TRBV7-3|few
TGTGCCAGCAGCCAACCCAGCACAGATACGCAGTATTTT
CASSQPSTDTQYF
>TRBJ1-1|NA|TRBV12-3/TRBV12-4|few
TGTGCCAGCAATCTTCGACAGGAAAAGAAGGGGGAAGCTTTCTTT
CASNLRQEKKGEAFF
>TRBJ2-3|NA|TRBV7-3|few
TGTGCCAGCAGCTTAAATACGGGGTGGACAGATACGCAGTATTTT
CASSLNTGWTDTQYF
>TRBJ2-7|NA|TRBV4-1|few
TGCGCCAGCGGTAAAGGGGACCTCTACGAGCAGTACTTC
CASGKGDLYEQYF
>TRBJ2-1|NA|TRBV7-9|NA
TGTGCCAGCAGTTATAAACAGGGATACAATGAGCAGTTCTTC
CASSYKQGYNEQFF
>TRBJ2-5|TRBD2|TRBV2|few
TGTGCCAGCAGTGACATTCGGACTAGCGGGATAGAGACCCAGTACTTC
CASSDIRTSGIETQYF
>TRBJ1-6|NA|TRBV6-5|few
TGTGCCAGCAGCTCTGCCCTACAGGGTAAAGATTCACCCCTCCACTTT
CASSSALQGKDSPLHF
>TRBJ2-1|NA|TRBV11-3|few
TGTGCCAGCAGCCCCGGGACAATCTCCTACAATGAGCAGTTCTTC
CASSPGTISYNEQFF
>TRBJ1-1|NA|TRBV12-5|NA
TGTGCTAGTGGGGAATTTGGCACTGAAGCTTTCTTT
CASGEFGTEAFF